The clone carrying this T cell receptor (beta chain) was counted only a few times. Its antigen is not known. CDR3 size: 14 residues. Trimming at V came to 6 bases and at J to 3 bases, leaving 8 bases not matched to a gene. The germline V gene encodes CDR1 MDHEN and CDR2 SYDVKM. These data are taken from a study of blood T cells in healthy people across ages. Study-wide findings and caveats: PBMCs left unsorted prevented a conclusive naive versus antigen-experienced comparison.

Isolation recovered at least 6 million PBMCs from every sample. The use of a sample-barcoded 5' primer and a J-beta primer mix characterized a second PCR of 7 to 11 cycles. TCRdb fed the 5' RACE reads into MiXCR, producing one record per CDR3 protein. This sample has roughly 860,000 distinct CDR3 sequences, with approximately 67% found just once. The material sequenced was blood. The receptor's source is a man aged 30 to 45 in good health. This chain links TRBV28 with TRBJ2-7, with 7 bases matching TRBD1. The CDR3 here is CASRGDRLHYEQYF. The CDR3 DNA follows: TGTGCCAGCAGAGGGGACAGACTCCACTACGAGCAGTACTTC.